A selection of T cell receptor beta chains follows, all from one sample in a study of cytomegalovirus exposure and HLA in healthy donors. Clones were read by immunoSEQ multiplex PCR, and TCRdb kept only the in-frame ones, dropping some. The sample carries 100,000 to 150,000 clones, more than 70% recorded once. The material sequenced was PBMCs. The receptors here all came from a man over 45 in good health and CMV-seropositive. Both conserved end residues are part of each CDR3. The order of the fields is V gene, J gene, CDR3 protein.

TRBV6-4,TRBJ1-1,CASSAETASREAFF
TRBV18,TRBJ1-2,CASSPRGSPALYGYTF
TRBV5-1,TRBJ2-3,CASSPSGGQADTQYF
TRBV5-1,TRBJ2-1,CASSLEGLAGALGSYNEQFF
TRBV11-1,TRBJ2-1,CASRDGSGSKVSQFF
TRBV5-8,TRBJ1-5,CASSNPTGGLPQPQHF
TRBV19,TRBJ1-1,CASSWGGLNTEAFF
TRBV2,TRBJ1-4,CASNQMGQPNEKLFF
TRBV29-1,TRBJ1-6,CSVGEGQNSPLHF
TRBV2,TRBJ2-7,CASSAQGLYEQYF
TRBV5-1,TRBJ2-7,CASSPRGTGRTYEQYF
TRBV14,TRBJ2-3,CASSQDRGGLRADTQYF
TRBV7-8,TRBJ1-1,CASSLGSASTEAFF
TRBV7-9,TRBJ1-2,CASSLAGDGYTF
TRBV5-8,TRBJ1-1,CASSLMRYTEAFF
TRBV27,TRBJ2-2,CASSRGQGRTGELFF
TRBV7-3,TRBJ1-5,CASSEEGNQPQHF
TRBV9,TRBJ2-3,CASSVARVGTDTQYF
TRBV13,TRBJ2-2,CASSLGRLNTGELFF
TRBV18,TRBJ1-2,CASSPGLGQGDYGYTF
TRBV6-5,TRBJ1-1,CASSYSTGWFAEAFF
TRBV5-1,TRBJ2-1,CASSLAPQVSSYNEQFF
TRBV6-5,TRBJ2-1,CASSTRQALRYEQFF
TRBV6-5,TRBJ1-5,CASSTDRGFGQPQHF
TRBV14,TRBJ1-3,CASSQDRVPGNTIYF
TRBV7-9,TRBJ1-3,CASSPGRRFGYTIYF
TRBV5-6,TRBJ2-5,CASSLFRGFETQYF
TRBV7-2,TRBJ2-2,CASSLVAGANTGELFF
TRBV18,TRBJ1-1,CASSLRTEAFF
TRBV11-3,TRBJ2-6,CASSGSAGANVLTF
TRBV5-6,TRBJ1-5,CASSAAGLNQPQHF
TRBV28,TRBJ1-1,CASSLTGGYTEAFF
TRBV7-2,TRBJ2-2,CASSLVRTGELFF
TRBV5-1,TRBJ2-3,CASSSGSTDTQYF
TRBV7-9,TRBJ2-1,CASSQFSGRTTIEQFF
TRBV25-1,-,CASSVPGTGSHEQYF
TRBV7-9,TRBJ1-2,CASSGDSNYGYTF
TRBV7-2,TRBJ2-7,CASSSTGNTYEQYF
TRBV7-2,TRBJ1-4,CASSSQQGTEKLFF
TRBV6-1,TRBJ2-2,CASSGQGQDGELFF
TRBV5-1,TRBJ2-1,CASSPVGTGYNEQFF
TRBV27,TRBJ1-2,CASSSWGNDRDFTF